The 10 T cell receptor beta chains below were found in one sample sequenced in a study of cytomegalovirus exposure and HLA in healthy donors. Primers: 60 Vbeta forward and 13 Jbeta reverse. Sequencing used immunoSEQ multiplex PCR; TCRdb keeps in-frame clones, though not all of them. The table shows around 190,000 clones, with roughly 87% occurring only once. Sequences were obtained from PBMCs. The receptors originated from a woman in her forties or fifties in good health and CMV-seronegative.

The chain recombines TRBV10-1 with TRBJ2-4; 8 nucleotides agree with TRBD2. CDR3 size: 21 residues. Trimming removed 2 bases from V and 0 bases from J; junction bases left unmatched: 18. The germline gives CDR1 WNHNN, CDR2 SYGVQD (reference sequence). This CDR3 reads CASSESSGREVQELAKNIQYF. The CDR3 nucleotides read TGCGCCAGCAGTGAGAGTTCTGGGCGGGAGGTTCAAGAATTAGCCAAAAACATTCAGTACTTC.

The genes are TRBV11-1 and TRBJ2-7, with TRBD2 matching over 8 bases. After removal of 0 bases from V and 3 bases from J, the junction contained 4 bases not matched to a gene. This CDR3 is built from 15 residues. Germline V gives CDR1 SGHAT, CDR2 FQDESV (reference sequence). CDR3 DNA: TGTGCCAGCAGCTTAGCGGGACTAGGAGACTACGAGCAGTACTTC. This codes for CASSLAGLGDYEQYF.

V is TRBV29-1 and J is TRBJ2-3; a possible D gene is TRBD1 (6 bases). V lost 4 bases and J lost 0, with 11 bases in between. Germline V gene lookup returns CDR1 SQVTM and CDR2 ANQGSEA. The CDR3 extends over 14 amino acids. CDR3 DNA: TGCAGCGTTGTTTCTCAGGGGAGCACAGATACGCAGTATTTT. It is translated as CSVVSQGSTDTQYF.

The chain couples TRBV28 to TRBJ1-5, with D unresolved. Germline V lookup: CDR1 MDHEN, CDR2 SYDVKM. V was pared by 5 bases and J by 4 bases, with 12 bases between. CDR3 size: 14 residues. CDR3 nucleotides: TGTGCCAGCAGTCCGAGGCTCTTAAATCAGCCCCAGCATTTT. Its translation: CASSPRLLNQPQHF.

This clone was seen just once. The J gene is TRBJ2-5, the V gene TRBV2; 12 bases are a match to TRBD2. V shed 6 bases, J shed 4 bases, and the junction held 9 bases outside the gene matches. The CDR3 contains 16 residues. From germline, CDR1 is SNHLY and CDR2 FYNNEI. The CDR3: CASSRDLAGGPETQYF. The CDR3, as DNA: TGTGCCAGCAGCCGGGATCTAGCGGGGGGGCCAGAGACCCAGTACTTC.

V is TRBV28 and J is TRBJ2-7, with TRBD1 identical over 9 bases. J gave up 4 bases and V 5 bases, and 9 bases lay outside the gene matches. Germline V gives CDR1 MDHEN, CDR2 SYDVKM. CDR3 size: 15 residues. CDR3 sequence: CASSAPGTGTYEQYF. CDR3 nucleotides: TGTGCCAGCAGTGCCCCCGGGACAGGGACGTACGAGCAGTACTTC. The full variable domain, in which reference TRBV28 and TRBJ2-7 provide the parts outside the CDR3, is DVKVTQSSRYLVKRTGEKVFLECVQDMDHENMFWYRQDPGLGLRLIYFSYDVKMKEKGDIPEGYSVSREKKERFSLILESASTNQTSMYLCASSAPGTGTYEQYFGPGTRLTVT.

The rearrangement joins TRBV15 to TRBJ1-4; D gene unclear. This CDR3 has 18 amino acids. CDR1 and CDR2 from the germline V gene are LNHNV and YYDKDF (reference sequence). Trimming took 1 base from V and 0 from J, leaving 15 bases between them. CDR3 amino acids: CATSRVFMPIATNEKLFF. The CDR3 nucleotides read TGTGCCACCAGCAGAGTATTCATGCCTATCGCAACTAATGAAAAACTGTTTTTT.

The J gene is TRBJ1-5, the V gene TRBV5-6; 9 bases map to TRBD1. The CDR3 consists of 15 residues. The ends lost 0 bases at V and 7 bases at J; junction bases unmatched: 5. In germline, CDR1 is SGHDT, CDR2 YYEEEE. The CDR3 DNA sequence: TGTGCCAGCAGCTTGGCGGGACAGGGCAGCCAGCCCCAGCATTTT. It encodes CASSLAGQGSQPQHF.

V gene TRBV9 combines with J gene TRBJ1-2; 7 nucleotides align to TRBD1. CDR1 is SGDLS and CDR2 is YYNGEE in the germline V gene. The CDR3 totals 15 residues. The J segment lost 3 bases and the V segment lost 4 bases, leaving 9 bases of the junction unmatched. The CDR3 reads CASSLRTQGDYGYTF. CDR3 DNA sequence: TGTGCCAGCAGCCTTCGGACGCAGGGGGACTATGGCTACACCTTC.

The chain uses TRBV28 and TRBJ2-7; TRBD1 matches at 7 bases. With 5 bases clipped from V and 2 bases from J, the junction kept 6 bases outside the gene matches. CDR1 and CDR2 (germline): MDHEN, SYDVKM. This CDR3 is built from 14 residues. CDR3 bases: TGTGCCAGCAGTACAAGACAGGGAACCTACGAGCAGTACTTC. Amino acid sequence: CASSTRQGTYEQYF.